This T cell receptor beta chain was recovered during a study of T cell repertoires in cytomegalovirus infection. Across the whole study: Well-studied HLA-B-restricted epitopes and recently identified HLA-C-restricted epitopes of CMV were both used in the study. A matching HLA type, together with CMV infection, was signaled by public TCR beta signatures.

TCRdb passed the reads through MiXCR, listing each CDR3 protein once. The sample lists 100,000 to 150,000 distinct CDR3 sequences, about 32% occurring once. Study-wide points: CMV-specific HLA-C-restricted TCR beta clonotypes dominated the ex vivo response. Cumulative frequency (of public TCR beta family members) identified carriers of CMV plus the relevant HLA.

V dropped 5 bases and J dropped 10; count of bases not matched to a gene: 6. The germline CDR1 and CDR2 sequences are SEHNR and FQNEAQ (reference sequence). The CDR3 totals 14 residues. This clonotype has at least ten counts. The target antigen is unknown. The chain has TRBV7-9 and TRBJ1-6; TRBD1 aligns across 9 bases. This TCR derives from a human donor in good health (CMV status not recorded). Some clones in this sample may be carry-over from other donors' samples. The sample here was CD8+ T cells from cultured PBMCs, taken from culture after CMV antigen stimulation. The CDR3 loop reads CASSPGTGWSPLHF. For the CDR3, the DNA is TGTGCCAGCAGCCCCGGGACAGGGTGGTCACCCCTCCACTTT.